These T cell receptor beta chains were read from a single sample in a study of blood T cell repertoires in COVID-19. Assay: immunoSEQ multiplex PCR; the TCRdb copy retains only in-frame clones and omits some. The sample lists about 270,000 clones; around nine tenths were seen once. Sequenced input: peripheral blood. These TCRs come from a man between 40 and 49 years old who had recovered from COVID-19. The CDR3 runs from the conserved cysteine through the conserved F or W.

j_call: TRBJ1-4
v_call: TRBV27
cdr3_aa: CASTQVEGVRTTNEKLFF

j_call: TRBJ2-1
v_call: TRBV3-1/TRBV3-2
cdr3_aa: CASSPLSGRGEQFF

j_call: TRBJ2-7
v_call: TRBV5-1
cdr3_aa: CASSFSGTAYEQYF

j_call: TRBJ1-2
v_call: TRBV23-1
cdr3_aa: CASSQSTSWGDYGYTF

j_call: TRBJ2-1
v_call: TRBV29-1
cdr3_aa: CSGASGRGAGEQFF

j_call: TRBJ1-2
v_call: TRBV18
cdr3_aa: CASSLDRDGYTF

j_call: TRBJ2-7
v_call: TRBV19
cdr3_aa: CASSIAPTGYDEQYF

j_call: TRBJ2-7
v_call: TRBV6-5
cdr3_aa: CASSYSRGRHEQYF

j_call: TRBJ2-3
v_call: TRBV6-6
cdr3_aa: CASRAGGVNTQYF

j_call: TRBJ2-3
v_call: TRBV5-1
cdr3_aa: CASSLTSGGRADTQYF

j_call: TRBJ2-3
v_call: TRBV2
cdr3_aa: CASSLGTSATDTQYF

j_call: TRBJ2-1
v_call: TRBV9
cdr3_aa: CASSVEAGGLNEQFF

j_call: TRBJ2-1
v_call: TRBV4-2
cdr3_aa: CASSQATGTSGSGEQFF

j_call: TRBJ2-2
v_call: TRBV19
cdr3_aa: CASSMAGTSRGELFF

j_call: TRBJ1-6
v_call: TRBV6-5
cdr3_aa: CASRASGTANSPLHF

j_call: TRBJ1-1
v_call: TRBV2
cdr3_aa: CAIPKGPNTEAFF

j_call: TRBJ2-1
v_call: TRBV11-2
cdr3_aa: CASSLGSGLRNEQFF

j_call: TRBJ2-7
v_call: TRBV29-1
cdr3_aa: CSVEDPGTSYEQYF

j_call: TRBJ2-2
v_call: TRBV5-8
cdr3_aa: CASSLYQGVNTGELFF

j_call: TRBJ2-1
v_call: TRBV27
cdr3_aa: CASRTQALGGEQFF

j_call: TRBJ2-6
v_call: TRBV19
cdr3_aa: CASSIGTPSSGANVLTF

j_call: TRBJ1-5
v_call: TRBV28
cdr3_aa: CASRPHRDSNQPQHF

j_call: TRBJ2-1
v_call: TRBV27
cdr3_aa: CASSSISGSTYNEQFF

j_call: TRBJ1-1
v_call: TRBV9
cdr3_aa: CASSIHDGHNTEAFF

j_call: TRBJ1-5
v_call: TRBV7-8
cdr3_aa: CASSLGRDQPQHF

j_call: TRBJ2-7
v_call: TRBV7-6
cdr3_aa: CASSLSSRTSEVYEQYF

j_call: TRBJ2-1
v_call: TRBV7-8
cdr3_aa: CASSPLRLVANEQFF

j_call: TRBJ2-1
v_call: TRBV5-4
cdr3_aa: CASSLKGLPSHEQFF

j_call: TRBJ2-7
v_call: TRBV2
cdr3_aa: CASSDGRPGQGPKSYEQYF

j_call: TRBJ2-3
v_call: TRBV7-2
cdr3_aa: CASSFGLDTDTQYF

j_call: TRBJ2-1
v_call: TRBV10-3
cdr3_aa: CAISESGLAGAGHNEQFF

j_call: TRBJ2-1
v_call: TRBV25-1
cdr3_aa: CASRRGRSAGVAYNEQFF

j_call: TRBJ2-1
v_call: TRBV7-9
cdr3_aa: CASSLSGNEQFF

j_call: TRBJ2-2
v_call: TRBV7-2
cdr3_aa: CASSLVAGGKTGELFF

j_call: TRBJ2-5
v_call: TRBV6-2/TRBV6-3
cdr3_aa: CASSDRLGVVSQYF

j_call: TRBJ2-3
v_call: TRBV5-1
cdr3_aa: CASRLAGAGPDTQYF

j_call: TRBJ1-1
v_call: TRBV7-9
cdr3_aa: CASTFLGQEAEAFF

j_call: TRBJ2-1
v_call: TRBV12-5
cdr3_aa: CASGKRQGPYNEQFF

j_call: TRBJ2-3
v_call: TRBV9
cdr3_aa: CASSNRLAGGDTDTQYF

j_call: TRBJ1-1
v_call: TRBV19
cdr3_aa: CASSIGAGMNTEAFF

j_call: TRBJ1-2
v_call: TRBV4-1
cdr3_aa: CASSAHGQGASGYTF

j_call: TRBJ1-2
v_call: TRBV12-3/TRBV12-4
cdr3_aa: CASSQTGGYGYTF

j_call: TRBJ2-2
v_call: TRBV2
cdr3_aa: CASSERTSPSTTGELFF

j_call: TRBJ2-1
v_call: TRBV7-2
cdr3_aa: CASSPRGYNEQFF

j_call: TRBJ2-5
v_call: TRBV7-8
cdr3_aa: CASSLELAVQETQYF

j_call: TRBJ2-1
v_call: TRBV11-2
cdr3_aa: CASSPVGLAWNEQFF

j_call: TRBJ2-2
v_call: TRBV5-1
cdr3_aa: CASSLGQVPTGELFF

j_call: TRBJ1-1
v_call: TRBV19
cdr3_aa: CASSRTGENTEAFF

j_call: TRBJ2-7
v_call: TRBV10-3
cdr3_aa: CAISEFSGSPNEQYF

j_call: TRBJ2-7
v_call: TRBV6-4
cdr3_aa: CATNNTVTQYF

j_call: TRBJ2-1
v_call: TRBV11-3
cdr3_aa: CASSLESGTSGFGDEQFF

j_call: TRBJ1-2
v_call: TRBV6-5
cdr3_aa: CASRMDRGQRSYTF

j_call: TRBJ1-1
v_call: TRBV7-8
cdr3_aa: CASSLNVFRRAVNTEAFF